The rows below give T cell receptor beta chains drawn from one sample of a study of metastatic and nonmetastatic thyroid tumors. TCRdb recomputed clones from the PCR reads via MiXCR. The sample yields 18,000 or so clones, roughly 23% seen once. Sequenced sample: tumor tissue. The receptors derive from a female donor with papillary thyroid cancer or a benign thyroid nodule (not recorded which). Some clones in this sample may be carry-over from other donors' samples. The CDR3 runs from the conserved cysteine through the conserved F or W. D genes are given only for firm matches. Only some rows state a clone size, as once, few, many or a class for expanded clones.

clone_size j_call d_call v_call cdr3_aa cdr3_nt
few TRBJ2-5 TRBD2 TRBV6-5 CASSFSRTSGTYETQYF TGTGCCAGCAGTTTTTCCCGGACTAGCGGGACGTATGAGACCCAGTACTTC
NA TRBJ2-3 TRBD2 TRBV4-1 CASSQERELAGGDTQYF TGCGCCAGCAGCCAAGAAAGGGAACTAGCGGGAGGGGATACGCAGTATTTT
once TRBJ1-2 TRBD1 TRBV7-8 CASSPPTGGAMGYTF TGTGCCAGCAGCCCGCCGACAGGGGGCGCGATGGGCTACACCTTC
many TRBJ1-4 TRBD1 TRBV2 CASDRDRDEKLFF TGTGCCAGCGACCGGGACAGGGATGAAAAACTGTTTTTT
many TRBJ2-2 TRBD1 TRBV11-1 CASRPQTGGSGELFF TGTGCCAGCAGGCCACAGACAGGGGGCTCCGGGGAGCTGTTTTTT
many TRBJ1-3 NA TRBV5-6 CASSLHSGNTIYF TGTGCCAGCAGCTTACACTCTGGAAACACCATATATTTT
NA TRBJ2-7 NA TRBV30 CAWSSSSYEQYF TGTGCCTGGAGTTCTAGCTCCTACGAGCAGTACTTC
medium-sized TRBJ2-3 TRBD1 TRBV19 CASRGQGKDTQYF TGTGCCAGTAGAGGACAGGGGAAAGATACGCAGTATTTT
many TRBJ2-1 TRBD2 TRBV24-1 CATSGRVAGREVEQFF TGTGCCACCAGTGGAAGAGTAGCGGGTAGGGAGGTTGAGCAGTTCTTC
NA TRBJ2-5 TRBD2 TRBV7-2 CASSLLAGGQETQYF TGTGCCAGCAGCTTACTAGCGGGGGGCCAAGAGACCCAGTACTTC
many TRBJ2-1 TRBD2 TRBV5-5 CASSLGGNVMYNEQFF TGTGCCAGCAGCCTGGGAGGGAACGTTATGTACAATGAGCAGTTCTTC
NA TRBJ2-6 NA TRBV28 CASTGGGGLYNTGANVLTF TGTGCCAGCACGGGGGGTGGGGGGCTATATAATACTGGGGCCAACGTCCTGACTTTC
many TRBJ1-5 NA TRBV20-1 CSARVPGHSNQPQHF TGCAGTGCTAGAGTGCCGGGACACTCTAATCAGCCCCAGCATTTT
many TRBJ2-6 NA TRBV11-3 CASSSQGSVANVLTF TGTGCCAGCAGCTCACAGGGTTCGGTTGCCAACGTCCTGACTTTC
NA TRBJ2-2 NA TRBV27 CASSLSYTGRVGELFF TGTGCCAGCAGTTTATCGTACACGGGCAGGGTCGGGGAGCTGTTTTTT
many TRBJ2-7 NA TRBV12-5 CASGLAGGPTIYEQYF TGTGCTAGTGGTTTGGCCGGGGGACCGACGATCTACGAGCAGTACTTC
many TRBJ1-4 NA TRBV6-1 CASSPQEKLFF TGTGCCAGCAGTCCCCAGGAAAAACTGTTTTTT
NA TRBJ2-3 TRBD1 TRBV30 CAWSRGTDTQYF TGTGCCTGGAGCAGGGGGACAGATACGCAGTATTTT
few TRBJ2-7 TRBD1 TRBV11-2 CASSSGTGGGEQYF TGTGCCAGCAGCTCTGGGACAGGGGGCGGCGAGCAGTACTTC
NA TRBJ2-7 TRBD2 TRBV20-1 CSASDTSGGIYEQYF TGCAGTGCTAGTGATACTAGCGGGGGAATCTACGAGCAGTACTTC
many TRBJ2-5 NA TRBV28 CASRVEETQYF TGTGCCAGCAGGGTGGAAGAGACCCAGTACTTC
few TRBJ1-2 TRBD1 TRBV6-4 CASSDSPGQAYGYTF TGTGCCAGCAGTGACTCCCCGGGACAGGCTTATGGCTACACCTTC
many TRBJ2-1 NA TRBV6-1 CASGLYGSNEQFF TGTGCCAGCGGCCTCTACGGATCCAATGAGCAGTTCTTC
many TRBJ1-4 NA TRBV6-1 CASRRTATNEKLFF TGTGCCAGCAGGAGGACAGCAACTAATGAAAAACTGTTTTTT
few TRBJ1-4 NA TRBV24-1 CATSPTGDNEKLFF TGTGCCACCAGTCCCACCGGGGATAATGAAAAACTGTTTTTT
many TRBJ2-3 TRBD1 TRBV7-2 CASSLTGDTDTQYF TGTGCCAGCAGCTTGACAGGGGACACAGATACGCAGTATTTT
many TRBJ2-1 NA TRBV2 CASIYGGSYNEQFF TGTGCCAGCATTTACGGGGGAAGCTACAATGAGCAGTTCTTC
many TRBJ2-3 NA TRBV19 CASSHRPSDTQYF TGTGCCAGTAGTCACCGACCGTCAGATACGCAGTATTTT
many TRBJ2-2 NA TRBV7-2 CASSLPGSGELFF TGTGCCAGCAGCTTACCGGGATCCGGGGAGCTGTTTTTT
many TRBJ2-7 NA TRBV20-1 CSARGRQTYEQYF TGCAGTGCTAGAGGGAGACAGACCTACGAGCAGTACTTC
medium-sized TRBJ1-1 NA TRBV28 CASMLGRISQAFF TGTGCCAGCATGTTAGGTCGAATCTCCCAAGCTTTCTTT
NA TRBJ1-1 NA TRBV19 CASSSTTYTEAFF TGTGCCAGTAGTAGTACGACATACACTGAAGCTTTCTTT
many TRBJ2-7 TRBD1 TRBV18 CASSPGTGTTYEQYF TGTGCCAGCTCACCGGGGACAGGGACAACCTACGAGCAGTACTTC
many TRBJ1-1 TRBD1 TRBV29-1 CSGGQGARTEAFF TGCAGCGGAGGACAGGGGGCCCGAACTGAAGCTTTCTTT
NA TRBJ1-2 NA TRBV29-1 CSETAVSRNYGYTF TGCAGCGAGACCGCGGTGTCTAGGAACTATGGCTACACCTTC
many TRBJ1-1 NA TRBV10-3 CAISDSTGAAFF TGTGCCATCAGTGATTCTACTGGGGCAGCTTTCTTT
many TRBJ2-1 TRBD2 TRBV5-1 CASSLYGTSGNSYNEQFF TGCGCCAGCAGCTTGTACGGGACTAGCGGGAATTCCTACAATGAGCAGTTCTTC
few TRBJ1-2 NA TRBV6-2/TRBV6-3 CASSQAGAANYGYTF TGTGCCAGCAGTCAGGCCGGGGCAGCTAACTATGGCTACACCTTC
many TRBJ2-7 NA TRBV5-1 CASSLALAPRYEQYF TGCGCCAGCAGCTTGGCGTTGGCGCCCCGCTACGAGCAGTACTTC
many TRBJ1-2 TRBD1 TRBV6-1 CASSPSINRGSLYGYTF TGTGCCAGCAGTCCCAGCATAAACAGGGGGAGCCTCTATGGCTACACCTTC